These 18 T cell receptor beta chains were all obtained from the same sample, sequenced in a study of prognosis after radiotherapy for stage I lung cancer. The TCR beta CDR3 region was amplified from genomic DNA, with two rounds of multiplex PCR being used for the amplification. The first PCR round targeted every TRBV and TRBJ gene with specific primers. TCRdb redid the calling of the multiplex PCR reads with MiXCR, one entry per CDR3 protein. The sample records 30,000 to 40,000 distinct CDR3 sequences, under 40% being singletons. Sequenced material: PBMCs, taken before or after stereotactic body radiation therapy (not recorded which). Receptors originate from a donor older than 45 with non-small cell lung cancer.

The chain links TRBV6-1 to TRBJ1-1; no firm D call. CDR3 length equals 14 residues. V was pared by 7 bases and J by 1 base, with 13 bases between. The germline V gene has CDR1 MNHNS and CDR2 SASEGT. In DNA, the CDR3 is TGTGCCAGCACCTACGATCACCGGAACACTGAAGCTTTCTTT. Protein: CASTYDHRNTEAFF.

As to this clonotype: The junction and the germline gene differ at one end; a read error may be behind it. This CDR3 reads CASSSRVNYEHYF. The DNA for the CDR3 is TGTGCCAGTTCAAGCCGGGTCAACTACGAGCATTACTTC. This chain uses TRBV6-1 with TRBJ2-7; no clear D gene. CDR1 MNHNS and CDR2 SASEGT come from the germline V gene. The CDR3 contains 13 residues.

In the case of this clonotype: Being one base from a much bigger clone, this may be a read error. The chain uses TRBV6-1 and TRBJ2-7; D is perhaps TRBD1 (5 bases). The CDR3 spans 13 residues. Germline-derived CDR1 and CDR2 are MNHNS and SASEGT. The CDR3 DNA reads as TGTGCCAGCAGTGAACCAGGGTCCTACGAGCATTACTTC. It codes for CASSEPGSYEHYF.

This clonotype was found many times. The rearrangement uses TRBV7-9 and TRBJ1-6; D unclear. V lost 3 bases, J lost 9 bases, and 6 bases lay in between. The CDR3 length is 12 residues. Germline CDR1 and CDR2: SEHNR and FQNEAQ (reference sequence). CDR3 sequence: CASSLTGSPLHF. The CDR3, as DNA: TGTGCCAGCAGCTTGACGGGTTCACCCCTCCACTTT.

Worth noting for this clonotype: This likely stems from a read error, as it lies one base from a far larger clone. The CDR3 nucleotides are TGTGCCAGCAGTGGAGGCGGACAGGGGACGCTTGATCAGTTCTTC. Protein product: CASSGGGQGTLDQFF. The chain has TRBV6-2 or TRBV6-3 and TRBJ2-1; 9 positions match TRBD1. The germline V gene has CDR1 MNHEY and CDR2 SVGEGT. V shed 5 bases, J shed 13 bases, and the junction held 15 bases outside the gene matches. This CDR3 has 15 residues.

This clonotype was observed many times. The chain uses TRBV4-2 and TRBJ2-7, with 8 bases that match TRBD1. CDR3 length: 16 residues. CDR1 is LGHNA, CDR2 YNFKEQ, per germline. V dropped 0 bases and J dropped 3; count of bases not matched to a gene: 7. CDR3 nucleotide sequence: TGTGCCAGCAGCCAAGAAGTTAGACAGGGGAACTACGAGCAGTACTTC. This gives the protein CASSQEVRQGNYEQYF.

Ten or more counts support this clonotype. The chain uses TRBV5-1 and TRBJ1-1; TRBD1 matches at 7 bases. Per the germline V gene, CDR1 is SGHRS and CDR2 is YFSETQ. The V segment lost 3 bases and the J segment 1 base; nucleotides outside the gene matches: 3. The CDR3 spans 14 residues. The CDR3 DNA sequence: TGCGCCAGCAGCTCGAGACAGGGGAACACTGAAGCTTTCTTT. Its protein product is CASSSRQGNTEAFF.

The genes are TRBV20-1 and TRBJ1-6, with D perhaps matching TRBD1 (6 bases). The germline V gene encodes CDR1 DFQATT and CDR2 SNEGSKA (reference sequence). The CDR3 length is 15 residues. The V and J ends lost 0 bases and 9 bases respectively, with 15 bases between them. The CDR3 nucleotides are TGCAGTGCTAGAGATCGGGGGGCTCGGGGTTCACCCCTCCACTTT. Translated, it gives CSARDRGARGSPLHF.

This clonotype was counted once. The rearrangement uses TRBV6-2 or TRBV6-3 and TRBJ2-1; perhaps TRBD1 as D (6 bases). This CDR3 is built from 14 residues. Trimming left V 5 bases short and J 4 bases short, with 12 bases between. The germline CDR1 and CDR2 sequences are MNHEY and SVGEGT. DNA of the CDR3: TGTGCCAGCAGTCTCTCAGGGGCATACAATGAGCAGTTCTTC. It specifies CASSLSGAYNEQFF.

As concerns this clonotype: This is likely an artifact of a read error, given a far larger clone one base away. The V call is TRBV14, the J call TRBJ2-2; 8 bases fit TRBD1. The CDR3 is made up of 15 amino acids. The germline CDR1 and CDR2 sequences are SGHDN and FVKESK. The CDR3 DNA is TGTGCCAGCAGGGACGAGACAGGGGATTCTGGGGAGCCGTTTTTT. Its protein product is CASRDETGDSGEPFF. The full variable domain, with the rest looked up from reference TRBV14 and TRBJ2-2, is EAGVTQFPSHSVIEKGQTVTLRCDPISGHDNLYWYRRVMGKEIKFLLHFVKESKQDESGMPNNRFLAERTGGTYSTLKVQPAELEDSGVYFCASRDETGDSGEPFFGEGSRLTVL.

The DNA for the CDR3 is TGCAGTGCTAGCGGGAGGGTAAACTACAATGAGCAGTTCTTC. As protein: CSASGRVNYNEQFF. The rearrangement links TRBV20-1 to TRBJ2-1, with 8 bases matching TRBD2. This CDR3 contains 14 residues. The trim removed 3 bases at V and 3 bases at J, leaving 4 bases unmatched. Germline V gives CDR1 DFQATT, CDR2 SNEGSKA (reference sequence).

This clonotype was detected many times. The V and J genes are TRBV20-1 and TRBJ2-1; 8 bases align to TRBD1. This CDR3 is 14 amino acids long. With V trimmed by 6 bases and J by 6 bases, 10 bases remained unmatched. Germline values: CDR1 DFQATT, CDR2 SNEGSKA (reference sequence). The DNA of the CDR3 is TGCAGTGCCACCGGTGGCAGGGGGCGCAATGAGCAGTTCTTC. This codes for CSATGGRGRNEQFF.

This chain uses TRBV27 with TRBJ2-5; maybe TRBD2 (7 bases). Germline V gives CDR1 MNHEY, CDR2 SMNVEV (reference sequence). Trimming pared 5 bases from V and 4 bases from J, leaving 14 bases between. This CDR3 comprises 14 residues. The CDR3 protein is CASSTAGALETQYF. Written as DNA, the CDR3 is TGTGCCAGCAGTACCGCGGGGGCTCTAGAGACCCAGTACTTC.

This clonotype showed up many times. J is TRBJ1-3 and V is TRBV18; D is unclear. Germline CDR1 reads KGHSH; CDR2 reads LQKENI. The CDR3 extends over 15 amino acids. Trimming removed 5 bases at V and 0 bases at J, with 11 bases between. This chain's CDR3 is CASSSLGRSGNTIYF. The CDR3 coding sequence is TGTGCCAGCTCAAGCTTAGGGCGCTCTGGAAACACCATATATTTT.

This clonotype was seen repeatedly, ten times or more. The V call is TRBV6-1, the J call TRBJ1-5; no firm D call. The CDR3 is made up of 12 amino acids. V gave up 6 bases and J gave up 4 bases, with 7 bases separating them. Germline CDR1 MNHNS, CDR2 SASEGT. The CDR3 spells CASRAFNQPQHF. The CDR3 nucleotides are TGTGCCAGCAGGGCATTTAATCAGCCCCAGCATTTT.

Within the sample, this clonotype is medium-sized. The chain couples TRBV6-1 to TRBJ2-7, with TRBD1 matching 10 bases. The CDR3 is made up of 15 amino acids. The V and J ends lost 5 bases and 3 bases, in that order; junction bases with no gene match: 7. CDR1 is MNHNS, CDR2 SASEGT, per germline. In nucleotides, the CDR3 is TGTGCCAGCAGTCCCAACCGGGACAGGGGCTACGAGCAGTACTTC. Translated: CASSPNRDRGYEQYF.

This clonotype was picked up many times. The chain combines TRBV7-9 with TRBJ2-2; 14 bases align to TRBD2. The CDR3 is 18 residues long. With V trimmed by 1 base and J by 4 bases, 5 bases remained unmatched. The germline CDR1 and CDR2 sequences are SEHNR and FQNEAQ (reference sequence). The DNA of the CDR3 is TGTGCCAGCAGCTTAGAAAGGACTAGCGGGAGGATCACCGGGGAGCTGTTTTTT. This sequence encodes CASSLERTSGRITGELFF. The full variable domain, in which reference TRBV7-9 and TRBJ2-2 provide the parts outside the CDR3, is DTGVSQNPRHKITKRGQNVTFRCDPISEHNRLYWYRQTLGQGPEFLTYFQNEAQLEKSRLLSDRFSAERPKGSFSTLEIQRTEQGDSAMYLCASSLERTSGRITGELFFGEGSRLTVL.

By share, this clonotype counts as medium-sized. J is TRBJ2-2 and V is TRBV6-2 or TRBV6-3; 8 bases fit TRBD1. The germline V gene has CDR1 MNHEY and CDR2 SVGEGT. CDR3 length equals 16 residues. V dropped 3 bases and J dropped 5; count of bases not matched to a gene: 8. CDR3 sequence (DNA): TGTGCCAGCAGTTATGATGACAGGGGATATACCGGGGAGCTGTTTTTT. Its translation is CASSYDDRGYTGELFF.